What follows are 32 T cell receptor beta chains derived from one specimen sequenced in a study of blood T cell repertoires in COVID-19. Clones were sequenced by immunoSEQ multiplex PCR, and TCRdb holds only the in-frame ones, with some missing. The sample consists of tens of thousands of clones, about 85% of them appearing once. The sequencing input was peripheral blood. The receptors derive from a man aged 50-59 years with active COVID-19.

The V and J genes are TRBV7-6 and TRBJ2-7; 8 bases are shared with TRBD2. Per germline, CDR1 SGHVS and CDR2 FNYEAQ. V shed 4 bases, J shed 2 bases, and the junction held 4 bases outside the gene matches. CDR3 size: 14 residues. For the CDR3, the DNA is TGTGCCAGCAGCTACAGCGGGAGAACCTACGAGCAGTACTTC. Translated, it gives CASSYSGRTYEQYF.

The V gene is TRBV4-3, the J gene TRBJ2-7; D not resolved. The V gene lost 2 bases and the J gene lost 5 bases, with 16 bases spanning the gap. The CDR3 spans 15 residues. The germline V gene encodes CDR1 LGHNA and CDR2 YSLEER. CDR3 sequence reads: CASSQLHTPINEQYF. The CDR3 coding sequence is TGCGCCAGCAGCCAACTTCACACCCCGATAAACGAGCAGTACTTC.

This rearrangement joins TRBV7-9 to TRBJ1-3; D call uncertain. Germline CDR1 SEHNR, CDR2 FQNEAQ (reference sequence). This CDR3 has 14 amino acids. V was cut by 5 bases and J by 1 base, with 9 bases left in between. CDR3 loop: CASSAGGSGNTIYF. CDR3 in DNA: TGTGCCAGCAGCGCGGGAGGGTCTGGAAACACCATATATTTT.

The rearrangement links TRBV6-5 to TRBJ1-4; 8 nucleotides line up with TRBD1. Per germline, CDR1 MNHEY and CDR2 SVGAGI. The CDR3 contains 14 residues. Unmatched junction bases numbered 7, after V lost 6 bases and J lost 7 bases. DNA for the CDR3: TGTGCCAGCAGCCAGGGGGCGAGGGGTGAAAAACTGTTTTTT. Amino acid sequence: CASSQGARGEKLFF.

This chain uses TRBV5-8 with TRBJ2-5; a possible D gene is TRBD2 (6 bases). The CDR3 loop spans 16 amino acids. CDR1 and CDR2 from the germline V gene are SGHTS and YDEGEE. The V end was cut by 0 bases, the J end by 4 bases, with 16 bases between. The CDR3 here is CASSLEGAGISETQYF. The CDR3 nucleotides read TGTGCCAGCAGCTTGGAAGGGGCGGGAATCTCAGAGACCCAGTACTTC.

This chain links TRBV4-3 with TRBJ2-7; 11 bases line up with TRBD1. Trimming took 0 bases from V and 7 from J; bases not matched to a gene: 8. The CDR3 spans 16 residues. CDR1 and CDR2 (germline): LGHNA, YSLEER. CDR3 sequence: CASSQDGGTGGREQYF. The CDR3 nucleotides are TGCGCCAGCAGCCAAGATGGCGGGACAGGGGGGCGGGAGCAGTACTTC.

V usage is TRBV7-2 and J usage is TRBJ1-3; D gene unclear. CDR1 is SGHTA and CDR2 is FQGNSA in the germline V gene. The CDR3 has 13 residues. The V end was cut by 6 bases, the J end by 1 base, with 7 bases between. Here the CDR3 reads CASSRESGNTIYF. The CDR3 DNA reads as TGTGCCAGCAGTCGAGAGTCTGGAAACACCATATATTTT.

This clone showed up just once. V and J are TRBV7-2 and TRBJ2-5; TRBD1 agrees at 7 bases. CDR3 size: 14 residues. Germline trimming cut 4 bases from V and 0 bases from J; bases unmatched to any gene: 2. The V gene's germline CDR1 is SGHTA and CDR2 FQGNSA. CDR3 bases: TGTGCCAGCAGCTGGGACAGAAACCAAGAGACCCAGTACTTC. Encoded protein: CASSWDRNQETQYF.

CDR3 in DNA: TGTGCTAGTGGTCAAGACACCCCGGGACTAGCGGGGGGCTCGAGCTCCTACAATGAGCAGTTCTTC. This gives the protein CASGQDTPGLAGGSSSYNEQFF. V usage is TRBV12-5 and J usage is TRBJ2-1, with 15 bases fitting TRBD2. The CDR3 consists of 22 residues. Trimming at V came to 5 bases and at J to 0 bases, leaving 17 bases not matched to a gene. Germline assignment: CDR1 LGHNT and CDR2 FRNRAP. Supplemented by reference TRBV12-5 and TRBJ2-1, the full variable domain reads DARVTQTPRHKVTEMGQEVTMRCQPILGHNTVFWYRQTMMQGLELLAYFRNRAPLDDSGMPKDRFSAEMPDATLATLKIQPSEPRDSAVYFCASGQDTPGLAGGSSSYNEQFFGPGTRLTVL.

This chain links TRBV9 with TRBJ2-3; weak D call: TRBD1 (8 bases). V lost 4 bases and J lost 4, with 19 bases in between. The germline gives CDR1 SGDLS, CDR2 YYNGEE. CDR3 length: 16 amino acids. The CDR3 DNA is TGTGCCAGCAGCCCAGGACAGGGAGGGAGAGCAGATACGCAGTATTTT. It yields the protein CASSPGQGGRADTQYF.

The sample holds a few counts of this clone. The chain combines TRBV28 with TRBJ2-7; D not certain. This CDR3 spans 11 amino acids. CDR1 is MDHEN and CDR2 is SYDVKM in the germline V gene. V dropped 6 bases and J dropped 4 bases, with 7 bases sitting between them. CDR3 nucleotides: TGTGCCAGCAGCCCGTATTACGAGCAGTACTTC. This gives the protein CASSPYYEQYF.

This clone was observed once. The chain combines TRBV5-6 with TRBJ2-2; 8 bases match TRBD1. Germline assignment: CDR1 SGHDT and CDR2 YYEEEE. V shed 0 bases, J shed 6 bases, and the junction held 7 bases outside the gene matches. The CDR3 consists of 16 residues. The CDR3 loop is CASSLALTGGPGELFF. Here the CDR3 DNA reads TGTGCCAGCAGCTTGGCCCTAACAGGGGGTCCCGGGGAGCTGTTTTTT. The whole variable domain, filled in from reference TRBV5-6 and TRBJ2-2, reads DAGVTQSPTHLIKTRGQQVTLRCSPKSGHDTVSWYQQALGQGPQFIFQYYEEEERQRGNFPDRFSGHQFPNYSSELNVNALLLGDSALYLCASSLALTGGPGELFFGEGSRLTVL.

This chain uses TRBV3-1 (or the pseudogene TRBV3-2) with TRBJ2-7, with a tentative D call TRBD2 (6 bases). The V gene lost 0 bases and the J gene lost 0 bases, with 15 bases spanning the gap. The CDR3 has 17 residues. Per the germline V gene, CDR1 is LGHDT and CDR2 is YNNKEL (reference sequence). DNA of the CDR3: TGTGCCAGCAGCCAAGATCATACGGGGGTGAACTCCTACGAGCAGTACTTC. It yields the protein CASSQDHTGVNSYEQYF.

The chain carries TRBV28 and TRBJ2-5; TRBD2 might be the D (6 bases). Germline CDR1 reads MDHEN; CDR2 reads SYDVKM. The CDR3 is 14 amino acids. V was clipped by 8 bases and J by 0 bases, with 13 bases between them. The CDR3 spells CASGSGGYQETQYF. In nucleotides, the CDR3 is TGTGCCAGCGGGAGCGGAGGGTACCAAGAGACCCAGTACTTC.

This clone was seen a single time. The chain recombines TRBV24-1 with TRBJ1-2; D is perhaps TRBD1 (5 bases). The CDR3 runs 13 residues. V lost 5 bases to trimming and J lost 7 bases, with 13 bases between them. Germline lookup yields CDR1 KGHDR and CDR2 SFDVKD. The chain's CDR3 is CATSGGGIRGYTF. The CDR3 nucleotides are TGTGCCACCAGTGGCGGGGGTATACGTGGCTACACCTTC.

The rearrangement uses TRBV19 and TRBJ1-5, with no clear D. Germline CDR1 LNHDA, CDR2 SQIVND (reference sequence). This CDR3 is 14 amino acids long. The V and J ends lost 0 bases and 9 bases respectively, with 12 bases between them. For the CDR3, the DNA is TGTGCCAGTAGTATAGACGGGAGTAGAGGGCCCCAGCATTTT. Encoded protein: CASSIDGSRGPQHF.

The rearrangement joins TRBV5-4 to TRBJ1-2, with TRBD1 identical over 7 bases. Germline-derived CDR1 and CDR2 are SGHNT and YYREEE (reference sequence). The CDR3 covers 14 residues. The J segment lost 5 bases and the V segment lost 2 bases, leaving 6 bases of the junction unmatched. This CDR3 is CASSLPGQTYGYTF. The CDR3 region has the DNA TGTGCCAGCAGCTTACCGGGACAGACATATGGCTACACCTTC.

The chain couples TRBV6-2 or TRBV6-3 to TRBJ2-5; 11 bases are shared with TRBD1. The germline V gene encodes CDR1 MNHEY and CDR2 SVGEGT. The V segment lost 5 bases and the J segment 2 bases; nucleotides outside the gene matches: 7. The CDR3 is 16 amino acids. CDR3 sequence (DNA): TGTGCCAGCAGTCGGACAGGGGGCGCCGGGCAAGAGACCCAGTACTTC. It yields the protein CASSRTGGAGQETQYF.

This chain connects TRBV19 to TRBJ1-2, with TRBD1 matching over 9 bases. V was clipped by 6 bases and J by 7 bases; unmatched bases: 3. Germline V gene lookup returns CDR1 LNHDA and CDR2 SQIVND (reference sequence). The CDR3 runs 12 residues. CDR3 protein: CASSDRGFGYTF. For the CDR3, the DNA is TGTGCCAGTAGCGACAGGGGGTTTGGCTACACCTTC.

The chain joins TRBV9 to TRBJ2-7; D might be TRBD2 (7 bases). The CDR3 consists of 15 residues. Trimming cost V 0 bases and J 0 bases, with 10 bases left between them. Germline values: CDR1 SGDLS, CDR2 YYNGEE. CDR3 sequence reads: CASSVGGGGSYEQYF. In DNA, the CDR3 is TGTGCCAGCAGCGTAGGGGGAGGGGGCTCCTACGAGCAGTACTTC.

This chain uses TRBV15 with TRBJ2-3; D not certain. Per the germline V gene, CDR1 is LNHNV and CDR2 is YYDKDF (reference sequence). Trimming pared 8 bases from V and 2 bases from J, leaving 11 bases between. The CDR3 runs to 13 residues. The DNA of the CDR3 is TGTGCCACCGCCACTTTAGCCACAGATACGCAGTATTTT. This encodes CATATLATDTQYF.

The chain couples TRBV19 to TRBJ2-1; weak D call: TRBD2 (6 bases). The germline V gene has CDR1 LNHDA and CDR2 SQIVND (reference sequence). CDR3 size: 17 residues. The germline V and J ends were trimmed by 3 bases and 6 bases, with 21 bases remaining between them. DNA for the CDR3: TGTGCCAGTAGTATCGACCCCCGGGAGAGAAGGGTCAATGAGCAGTTCTTC. Translation gives CASSIDPRERRVNEQFF.

For this clone: A junction boundary mismatches the germline segment, possibly from a read error. The genes are TRBV28 and TRBJ2-7, with 11 bases identical to TRBD2. The CDR3 spans 14 residues. Germline V gives CDR1 MDHEN, CDR2 SYDVKM. CDR3 sequence: CASNPPTSGRTQVF. In DNA, the CDR3 is TGTGCCAGCAACCCCCCCACTAGCGGGAGAACACAGGTCTTC.

CDR3 coding DNA: TGTGCCAGCAGTGACCGGCGGGGGGGGTCCACAGATACGCAGTATTTT. This translates into CASSDRRGGSTDTQYF. The rearrangement joins TRBV2 to TRBJ2-3, with 9 bases that match TRBD2. Germline loops: CDR1 SNHLY, CDR2 FYNNEI. The CDR3 loop spans 16 amino acids. V lost 3 bases, J lost 2 bases, and 6 bases stayed unmatched.

The CDR3 DNA reads TGCGCCAGCAGCTTGTTTTCCAGCGGGGGGGCACCCGGTACGCAGTATTTT. It yields the protein CASSLFSSGGAPGTQYF. This sequence joins TRBV5-1 and TRBJ2-3; 10 nucleotides line up with TRBD2. In germline, CDR1 is SGHRS, CDR2 YFSETQ. The CDR3 sequence is 17 residues long. Unmatched junction bases numbered 13, after V lost 1 base and J lost 8 bases.

V usage is TRBV28 and J usage is TRBJ2-5; D is possibly TRBD2 (5 bases). Germline V gene data show CDR1 as MDHEN and CDR2 as SYDVKM. The V end was cut by 3 bases, the J end by 3 bases, with 5 bases between. The CDR3 consists of 12 residues. In DNA form, the CDR3 reads TGTGCCAGCAGTTTGGAGGAAGAGACCCAGTACTTC. Residues: CASSLEEETQYF.

The gene calls are TRBV7-3 and TRBJ2-1, with 14 bases fitting TRBD2. CDR3 length equals 18 residues. V lost 0 bases and J lost 3; bases outside the gene matches: 4. Germline V lookup: CDR1 SGHTA, CDR2 FQGTGA. DNA for the CDR3: TGTGCCAGCAGCTTAACGGGACTAGCGGGAGACGGCTACAATGAGCAGTTCTTC. It codes for CASSLTGLAGDGYNEQFF.

The rearrangement uses TRBV5-1 and TRBJ2-1; 9 bases map to TRBD2. The ends lost 7 bases at V and 1 base at J; junction bases unmatched: 6. The CDR3 extends over 15 amino acids. In germline, CDR1 is SGHRS, CDR2 YFSETQ. This CDR3 reads CASSGGGVSYNEQFF. CDR3 in DNA: TGCGCCAGCTCGGGCGGGGGGGTATCCTACAATGAGCAGTTCTTC.

The CDR3, as DNA: TGTGCCAGCAGCAAAATTAAGACAGGGGACTCCTACGAGCAGTACTTC. Amino acids: CASSKIKTGDSYEQYF. The rearrangement links TRBV21-1 to TRBJ2-7; TRBD1 is the table's D call, not checked against the DNA. TRBV21-1 is described as a pseudogene. The CDR3 is 16 residues long.

V and J are TRBV11-3 and TRBJ2-1; 8 bases agree with TRBD2. The CDR3 runs to 15 residues. In germline, CDR1 is SGHNT, CDR2 YENEEA. The trim removed 6 bases at V and 4 bases at J, leaving 8 bases unmatched. CDR3 nucleotide sequence: TGTGCCAGCAGACTAGGGCTAGCGGGTTACAATGAGCAGTTCTTC. It translates to CASRLGLAGYNEQFF.

The chain joins TRBV6-5 to TRBJ2-7; D remains ambiguous. The CDR3 covers 11 residues. CDR1 is MNHEY and CDR2 is SVGAGI in the germline V gene. The germline V and J ends were trimmed by 6 bases and 4 bases, with 7 bases remaining between them. The CDR3 region has the DNA TGTGCCAGCAGCTACCTTTACGAGCAGTACTTC. Translating it yields CASSYLYEQYF.

The chain links TRBV19 to TRBJ1-1; D not resolved. CDR1 is LNHDA and CDR2 is SQIVND in the germline V gene (reference sequence). Trimming stripped 3 bases from V and 2 bases from J, with 7 bases between. The CDR3 is made up of 13 amino acids. DNA for the CDR3: TGTGCCAGTAGTATGTCCGGTAACACTGAAGCTTTCTTT. Translating it yields CASSMSGNTEAFF.